This T cell receptor beta chain was profiled in a study of blood T cell repertoires in COVID-19. Across the study: The samples span acute and convalescent COVID-19 from the United States, Italy and Spain.

The CDR3 covers 14 residues. Original methodology: Counts of nucleated cells, estimated from reference gene primer amplification, were obtained. The table came from immunoSEQ multiplex PCR; TCRdb's copy has only in-frame clones and leaves some out. Clone size and V and J calls were adopted from that table, with D and trimming inferred from the DNA. The table shows roughly 150,000 clones, with almost 85% occurring only once. The rearrangement joins TRBV21-1 to TRBJ2-3; the table's D call of TRBD2 was not tested on the DNA. TRBV21-1 is reported as a pseudogene. The receptor was derived from an elderly woman with COVID-19, enrolled during active disease. The material sequenced was peripheral blood. CDR3 residues: CASAAPTSRDTQYF. The CDR3 region has the DNA TGTGCCAGCGCCGCCCCTACCTCAAGAGATACGCAGTATTTT.